This T cell receptor beta chain was sequenced in a study of cytotoxic CD8 clonotypes in ibrutinib-treated CLL. Study details: The subjects consisted of about a dozen relapsed/refractory and roughly 15 treatment-naive individuals, with some 18 IGHV unmutated. Study-level results: Clonality went up at ibrutinib response and then declined back toward baseline at progression. Pretreatment clonality was elevated relative to age-matched healthy donors and paralleled circulating CD8+ T-cell counts.

Cryopreserved PBMCs were the source of around 1.8 micrograms of genomic DNA, which went to TCR beta libraries. Assay: immunoSEQ multiplex PCR; the TCRdb copy retains only in-frame clones and omits some. Among roughly 200,000 clones listed, roughly 77% were seen once. Of note for this clone: The antigen is not known.

This CDR3 is built from 16 residues. Per the germline V gene, CDR1 is SGHTA and CDR2 is FQGNSA. J gave up 3 bases and V 2 bases, and 7 bases lay outside the gene matches. The origin of this receptor is a human donor with chronic lymphocytic leukemia. Material: PBMCs, obtained after 12 months of ibrutinib treatment. This chain joins TRBV7-2 and TRBJ1-3; 7 bases map to TRBD1. The DNA of the CDR3 is TGTGCCAGCAGCTTATACCACAGGGGAGGTGGAAACACCATATATTTT. It specifies CASSLYHRGGGNTIYF.